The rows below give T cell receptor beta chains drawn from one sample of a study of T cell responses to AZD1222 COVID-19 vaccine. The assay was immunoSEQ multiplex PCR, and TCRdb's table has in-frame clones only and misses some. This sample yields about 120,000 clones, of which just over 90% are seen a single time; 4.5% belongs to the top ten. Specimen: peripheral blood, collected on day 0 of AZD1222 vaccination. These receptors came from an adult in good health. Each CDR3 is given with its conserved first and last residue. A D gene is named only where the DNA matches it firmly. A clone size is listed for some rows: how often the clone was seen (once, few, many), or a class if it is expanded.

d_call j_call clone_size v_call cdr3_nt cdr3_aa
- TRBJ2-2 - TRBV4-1 TGCGCCAGCAGCCAACTGGGCGGGGAGCTGTTTTTT CASSQLGGELFF
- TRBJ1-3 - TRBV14 TGTGCCAGCAGCCAAGTATTCCGGACAATAGACACCATATATTTT CASSQVFRTIDTIYF
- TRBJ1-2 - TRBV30 TGTGCCTGGAGTTACGGGGTCTACACCTTC CAWSYGVYTF
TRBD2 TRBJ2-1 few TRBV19 TGTGCCAGTACACCTCTAGCGGGGGTTGAGCAGTTCTTC CASTPLAGVEQFF
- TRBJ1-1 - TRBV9 TGTGCCAGCAGCGAAACACCCATGAACACTGAAGCTTTCTTT CASSETPMNTEAFF
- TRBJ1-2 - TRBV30 TGTGCCTCTACGACAGGCTATGGCTACACCTTC CASTTGYGYTF
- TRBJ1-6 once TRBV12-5 TGTGCTAGTGGTTTGGTACAGCGAGTCTCCTATAATTCACCCCTCCACTTT CASGLVQRVSYNSPLHF
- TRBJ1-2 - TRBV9 TGTGCCAGCAGCGTAGGAGTGGAGGGATGGGATGGCTACACCTTC CASSVGVEGWDGYTF
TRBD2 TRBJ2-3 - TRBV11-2 TGTGCCAGCAGCTTAGGTCTAGCGGGGGTTATAGATACGCAGTATTTT CASSLGLAGVIDTQYF
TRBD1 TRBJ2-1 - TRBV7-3 TGTGCCAGCAGCTCACACGCGGGGACAGGGTACCATGAGCAGTTCTTC CASSSHAGTGYHEQFF
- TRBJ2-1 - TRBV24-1 TGTGCCACCAGTGATCCAGGGCATAGTTCCTACAATGAGCAGTTCTTC CATSDPGHSSYNEQFF
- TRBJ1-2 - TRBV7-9 TGTGCCAGCAGCTTAGCGCACGCGGAAGACACCTTC CASSLAHAEDTF
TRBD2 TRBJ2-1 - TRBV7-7 TGTGCTAGCAGCTCTAAGCGGGACTCCTACAATGAGCAGTTCTTC CASSSKRDSYNEQFF
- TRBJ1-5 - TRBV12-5 TGTGCTAGTGGTCCGGGAAATCAGCCCCAGCATTTT CASGPGNQPQHF
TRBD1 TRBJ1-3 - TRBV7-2 TGTGCCAGCAGGGCCGGGACAGGGGCCTCTGGAAACACCATATATTTT CASRAGTGASGNTIYF
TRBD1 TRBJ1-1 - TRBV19 TGTGCCAGTAGTATAAACGGACAGGGGGACACTGAAGCTTTCTTT CASSINGQGDTEAFF
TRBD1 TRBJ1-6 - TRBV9 TGTGCCAGCAGCTACGACAGGGGGCGAAATTCACCCCTCCACTTT CASSYDRGRNSPLHF
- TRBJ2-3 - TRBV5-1 TGCGCCAGCAGCTTGGGGGGGAACACAGATACGCAGTATTTT CASSLGGNTDTQYF
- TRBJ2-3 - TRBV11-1 TGTGCCAGCAGCGACGGGACACTAGATACGCAGTATTTT CASSDGTLDTQYF
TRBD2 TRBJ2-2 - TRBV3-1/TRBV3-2 TGTGCCAGCAGCCAAGACGGGGGGGCAGCCGGGGAGCTGTTTTTT CASSQDGGAAGELFF
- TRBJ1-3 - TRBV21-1 TGTGCCAGCAGCAAGGAAGCGGACATCCCGTTTTTTACTGGAAACACCATATATTTT CASSKEADIPFFTGNTIYF
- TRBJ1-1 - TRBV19 TGTGCCAGTAGTTATGGGCCTAACACTGAAGCTTTCTTT CASSYGPNTEAFF
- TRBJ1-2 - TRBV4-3 TGCGCCAGCAGCCAAGAGAAAGGGGTTTTGAGCTATGGCTACACCTTC CASSQEKGVLSYGYTF
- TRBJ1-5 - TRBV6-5 TGTGCCAGCAGGATACAAAGCATCCAGCCCCAGCATTTT CASRIQSIQPQHF
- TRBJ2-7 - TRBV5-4 TGTGCCAGCAGCTTAGGAACAGACTACGAGCAGTACTTC CASSLGTDYEQYF
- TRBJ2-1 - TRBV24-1 TGTGCCACCAGTGATTCCGCGGGACAAACTTACAATGAGCAGTTCTTC CATSDSAGQTYNEQFF
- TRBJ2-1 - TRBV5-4 TGTGCCAGCAGCTTGGAGCCAAATGAGCAGTTCTTC CASSLEPNEQFF
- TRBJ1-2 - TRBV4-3 TGCGCCAGCAGCCAAGATGCCAGGGAGGAGGGCTACACCTTC CASSQDAREEGYTF
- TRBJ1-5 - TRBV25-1 TGTGCCAGCAGTGACCTTTATAGCAATCAGCCCCAGCATTTT CASSDLYSNQPQHF
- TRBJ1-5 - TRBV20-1 TGCAGTGCTAGTAAGGGTTATCAGCCCCAGCATTTT CSASKGYQPQHF
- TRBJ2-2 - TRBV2 TGTGCCAGCAGCCGAGCCGGGAATCCAAACACCGGGGAGCTGTTTTTT CASSRAGNPNTGELFF
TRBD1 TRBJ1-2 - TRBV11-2 TGTGCCAGCAGCTCGTCGGGGGGACAGGGAAGACGCTACACCTTC CASSSSGGQGRRYTF
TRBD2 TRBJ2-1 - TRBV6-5 TGTGCCAGCAGTTACGGGCTAGCGGCCAATGAGCAGTTCTTC CASSYGLAANEQFF
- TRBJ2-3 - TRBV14 TGTGCCAGCAGCCCCCGTGGGAGCACAGATACGCAGTATTTT CASSPRGSTDTQYF
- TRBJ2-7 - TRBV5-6 TGTGCCAGCAGCTTGGGGGGCAGTCATGTCTACGAGCAGTACTTC CASSLGGSHVYEQYF
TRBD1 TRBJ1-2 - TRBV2 TGTGCCAGCAGTGAACCGGGACAGGATCTTAACTATGGCTACACCTTC CASSEPGQDLNYGYTF
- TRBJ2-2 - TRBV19 TGTGCCAGTAGTATAGGTTCCGGGGGAGGCACCGGGGAGCTGTTTTTT CASSIGSGGGTGELFF
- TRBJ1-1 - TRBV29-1 TGCAGCGTTGGTCGAGGGGCCATGAACACTGAAGCTTTCTTT CSVGRGAMNTEAFF
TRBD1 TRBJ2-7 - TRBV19 TGTGCCAGTAGTAGGACAGGGTACGAGCAGTACTTC CASSRTGYEQYF
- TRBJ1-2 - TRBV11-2 TGTGCCAGCAGCCCCACCACCTACTATGGCTACACCTTC CASSPTTYYGYTF
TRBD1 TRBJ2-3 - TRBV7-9 TGTGCCAGCAGCTTAAGGACAGGGGAAGTTACAGATACGCAGTATTTT CASSLRTGEVTDTQYF
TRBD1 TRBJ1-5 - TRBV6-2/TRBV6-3 TGTGCCAGCAGTAAGATTCCGGGACAGGCCTATAGCAATCAGCCCCAGCATTTT CASSKIPGQAYSNQPQHF
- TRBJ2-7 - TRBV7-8 TGTGCCAGCAGCTTAGAGGGTGCAGGGAGTTTCGCCTACGAGCAGTACTTC CASSLEGAGSFAYEQYF
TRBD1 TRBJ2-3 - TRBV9 TGTGCCAGCAGCGAGTCAGGGGGAAACACAGATACGCAGTATTTT CASSESGGNTDTQYF
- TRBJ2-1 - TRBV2 TGTGCCAGCAGTGAAGTCCCCGTCTCTAATGAGCAGTTCTTC CASSEVPVSNEQFF
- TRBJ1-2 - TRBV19 TGTGCCAGTAGTTACGCAGAAACCCCCAACTATGGCTACACCTTC CASSYAETPNYGYTF
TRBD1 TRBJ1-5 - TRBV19 TGTGCCAGTAGTATGAAGGGGGCCTATAGCAATCAGCCCCAGCATTTT CASSMKGAYSNQPQHF
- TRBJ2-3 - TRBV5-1 TGCGCCAGCAGCCCCGCGGGGAGAACAGATACGCAGTATTTT CASSPAGRTDTQYF
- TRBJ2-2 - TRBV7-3 TGTGCCAGCTCAAGGGGCCAGGACGGGGAGCTGTTTTTT CASSRGQDGELFF
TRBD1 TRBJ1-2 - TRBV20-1 TGCAGTGCTCCAGGGGGAAATGGCTACACCTTC CSAPGGNGYTF
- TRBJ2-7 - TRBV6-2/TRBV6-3 TGTGCCAGCAGTTACTCTCCCTACGAGCAGTACTTC CASSYSPYEQYF
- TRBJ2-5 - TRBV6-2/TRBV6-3 TGTGCCAGCAGTCTTGGAGGGACCCAGTACTTC CASSLGGTQYF
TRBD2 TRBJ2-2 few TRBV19 TGTGCCAGTAGTATTCACTTTGCTAGCGGACCCACCGGGGAGCTGTTTTTT CASSIHFASGPTGELFF